This is a list of T cell receptor beta chains from one sample in a study of identical twins. Each CDR3 protein gets one entry after TCRdb re-called the 5' RACE reads with MiXCR. Of a few hundred thousand distinct CDR3 sequences listed, over 8.5% are singletons. A further study also used this sample, focusing on yellow fever vaccine responses in identical twins.

Sequences were obtained from PBMCs. The receptors shown here come from a woman aged 18-35 years in good health. The CDR3 runs from the conserved cysteine through the conserved F or W. The D gene is left open where the match is weak. Only part of the rows carry a size: once, few, many, or a class if the clone is expanded.

TGCGCCAGCAGATTACCGGGACTAGCGGGAGCAAATGAGCAGTTCTTC | CASRLPGLAGANEQFF | TRBD2 | NA | TRBJ2-1 | TRBV5-1
TGTGCCTGGAGTGTTAGTTTGAAGACTAGCACCTTCGATGAGCAGTTCTTC | CAWSVSLKTSTFDEQFF | TRBD2 | few | TRBJ2-1 | TRBV30
TGTGCCAGCAGCTCCTTGGGGACAGGGCACGGCGATACGCAGTATTTT | CASSSLGTGHGDTQYF | TRBD1 | few | TRBJ2-3 | TRBV13
TGTGCCAGCAGACCCGGGAGACAGGGCGACGAGCAGTACTTC | CASRPGRQGDEQYF | NA | NA | TRBJ2-7 | TRBV5-5
TGTGCCAGCAGTAAACCGGGACAGGGGTTCTACGAGCAGTACTTC | CASSKPGQGFYEQYF | TRBD1 | NA | TRBJ2-7 | TRBV6-1
TGTGCCAGCAGCTATCGTGGCGTTATGTCCATGAACACTGAAGCTTTCTTT | CASSYRGVMSMNTEAFF | NA | many | TRBJ1-1 | TRBV5-6
TGTGCCAGCAGTCACCTGGGACAGGCGTATTACGAGCAGTACTTC | CASSHLGQAYYEQYF | TRBD1 | few | TRBJ2-7 | TRBV12-3/TRBV12-4
TGCGCCAGCAGGACAGGGATGAACACCGGGGAGCTGTTTTTT | CASRTGMNTGELFF | TRBD1 | NA | TRBJ2-2 | TRBV10-2
TGCGCCAGCAGCTTCGGCTCCAGGACAGGGGTATACGAGCAGTACTTC | CASSFGSRTGVYEQYF | TRBD1 | NA | TRBJ2-7 | TRBV5-1
TGTGCCAGCAGCTTAGCTCGGGACAGACACTCCTACGAGCAGTACTTC | CASSLARDRHSYEQYF | TRBD1 | few | TRBJ2-7 | TRBV11-2
TGTGCCAGTAGTATAGGTGCACAGGGCAGACATGAGCAGTTCTTC | CASSIGAQGRHEQFF | NA | NA | TRBJ2-1 | TRBV19
TGTGCCAGCAGTGAAGGACAGGGTGAAATGGTCTACGAGCAGTACTTC | CASSEGQGEMVYEQYF | TRBD1 | NA | TRBJ2-7 | TRBV2
TGCGCCAGCAGCCAAAGTCCCGGGACAGCCTACAATGAGCAGTTCTTC | CASSQSPGTAYNEQFF | TRBD1 | few | TRBJ2-1 | TRBV4-1
TGTGCCAGCAGACAGATCTACGAGCAGTACTTC | CASRQIYEQYF | NA | NA | TRBJ2-7 | TRBV2
TGCAGTGCTAGCCGGGACCTTTCTCTGTACGAGCAGTACTTC | CSASRDLSLYEQYF | NA | few | TRBJ2-7 | TRBV20-1
TGTGCCAGCAGCCCCACGCACGAGCAGTACTTC | CASSPTHEQYF | NA | many | TRBJ2-7 | TRBV7-8